What follows describes a single T cell receptor beta chain. Its antigen is as yet unknown. The entry originates in a study of Ad26.COV2.S vaccination and SARS-CoV-2 variants. General study findings and limits: Quantification of TCR breadth and depth may have yielded underestimates of total T cell responses. Vaccine recipients surpassed placebo recipients in spike-specific TCR breadth.

Assay: immunoSEQ multiplex PCR; the TCRdb copy retains only in-frame clones and omits some. The repertoire holds 300,000 to 400,000 clones, with under 95% as singletons. Trimming cost V 7 bases and J 12 bases, with 9 bases left between them. From germline, CDR1 is DFQATT and CDR2 SNEGSKA (reference sequence). The length of the CDR3 is 8 residues. The chain uses TRBV20-1 and TRBJ1-2; no reliable D call. The TCR was taken from a human donor who had recovered from COVID-19. The sample in question was peripheral blood, obtained after recovery from COVID-19. The CDR3 bases are TGCAGTGTTGGATCCAACACCTTC. Amino acid sequence: CSVGSNTF.